This TCR beta chain is from a study of cytomegalovirus exposure and HLA in healthy donors. Regarding the study as a whole: There was a cluster of highly shared sequence variants that was likely a sequencing artifact.

The PCR made use of 60 Vbeta and 13 Jbeta primers. The repertoire was sequenced with immunoSEQ multiplex PCR; TCRdb's copy has only in-frame clones and lacks some. The sample lists some 87,000 clones, about two thirds occurring once. Concerning this clone: Its specificity is unknown.

Germline V gene data show CDR1 as MGHRA and CDR2 as YSYEKL. The CDR3 length is 15 residues. Trimming shortened V by 0 bases and J by 4 bases, and 12 bases separated the two germline ends. This clonotype was sampled from a woman aged 25 to 39 in good health and CMV-seropositive. Sequenced sample: PBMCs. The chain has TRBV4-1 and TRBJ1-1; TRBD1 is a possible D gene (5 bases). For the CDR3, the DNA is TGCGCCAGCAGCCAAGACCCAGGGAGGAGCACTGAAGCTTTCTTT. This codes for CASSQDPGRSTEAFF.